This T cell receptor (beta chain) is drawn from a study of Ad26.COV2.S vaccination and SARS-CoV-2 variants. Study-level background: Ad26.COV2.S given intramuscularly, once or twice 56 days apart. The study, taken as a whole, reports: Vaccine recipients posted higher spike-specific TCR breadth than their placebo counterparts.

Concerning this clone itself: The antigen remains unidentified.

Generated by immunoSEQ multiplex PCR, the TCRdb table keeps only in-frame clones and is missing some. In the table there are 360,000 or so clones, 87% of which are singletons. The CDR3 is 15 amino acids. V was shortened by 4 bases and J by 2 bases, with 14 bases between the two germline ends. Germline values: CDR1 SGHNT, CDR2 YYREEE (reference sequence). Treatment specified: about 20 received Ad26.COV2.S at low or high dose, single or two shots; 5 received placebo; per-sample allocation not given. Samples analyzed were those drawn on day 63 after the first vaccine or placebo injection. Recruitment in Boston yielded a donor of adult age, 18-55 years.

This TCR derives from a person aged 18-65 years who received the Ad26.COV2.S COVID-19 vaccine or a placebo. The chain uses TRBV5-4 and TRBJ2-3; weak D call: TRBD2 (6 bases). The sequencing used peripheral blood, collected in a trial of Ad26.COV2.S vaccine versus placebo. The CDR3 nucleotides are TGTGCCAGCAGCCCGAAGGGCGGGGACACAGATACGCAGTATTTT. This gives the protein CASSPKGGDTDTQYF.